This TCR beta chain stems from a study of blood T cells in healthy people across ages. Then a second PCR, running roughly 6 to 12 cycles, was carried out with a sample-barcoded 5' primer and a J-beta primer mix. A template-switch adaptor with 12 random nucleotides tagged each cDNA molecule. Each CDR3 protein gets one entry after TCRdb re-called the 5' RACE reads with MiXCR. The sample yields around 1,500,000 distinct CDR3 sequences, 28% seen once. The CDR3 totals 14 residues. Germline assignment: CDR1 MNHNY and CDR2 SVGAGI (reference sequence). J was trimmed by 7 bases and V by 3 bases; bases with no gene match: 9. Total RNA extraction produced at least 5.5 micrograms (per sample) for the study.

The clonotype originates from a woman aged 25 to 39 in good health. The V call is TRBV6-6, the J call TRBJ2-7; 7 bases agree with TRBD2. The material sequenced was blood. In DNA, the CDR3 is TGTGCCAGCAGTTATGGCGGGAGAAAGGAAGAGCAGTACTTC. Translation: CASSYGGRKEEQYF.